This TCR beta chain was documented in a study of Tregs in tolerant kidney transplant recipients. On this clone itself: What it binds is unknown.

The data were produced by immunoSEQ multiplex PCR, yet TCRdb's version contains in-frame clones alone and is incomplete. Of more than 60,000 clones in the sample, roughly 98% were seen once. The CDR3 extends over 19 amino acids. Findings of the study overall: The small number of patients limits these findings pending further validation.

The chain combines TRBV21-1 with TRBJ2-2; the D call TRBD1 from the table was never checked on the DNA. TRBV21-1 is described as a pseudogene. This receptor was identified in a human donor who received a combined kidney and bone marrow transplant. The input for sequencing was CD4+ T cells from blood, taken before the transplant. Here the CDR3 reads CASSLKRPRDREDPGELFF. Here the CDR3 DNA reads TGTGCCAGCAGCCTAAAGAGGCCCCGGGACAGGGAGGATCCCGGGGAGCTGTTTTTT.